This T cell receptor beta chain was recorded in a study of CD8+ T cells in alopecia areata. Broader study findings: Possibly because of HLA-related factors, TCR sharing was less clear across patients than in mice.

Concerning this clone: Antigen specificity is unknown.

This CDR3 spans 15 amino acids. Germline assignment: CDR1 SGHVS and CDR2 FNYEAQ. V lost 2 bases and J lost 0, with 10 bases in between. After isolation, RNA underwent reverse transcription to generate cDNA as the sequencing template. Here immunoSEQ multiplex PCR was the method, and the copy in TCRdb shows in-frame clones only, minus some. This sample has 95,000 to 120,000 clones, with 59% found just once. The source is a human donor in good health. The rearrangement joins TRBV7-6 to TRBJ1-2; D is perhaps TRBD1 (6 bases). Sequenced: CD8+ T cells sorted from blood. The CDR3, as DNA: TGTGCCAGCAGCTTAAGCACAGGGCCTAACTATGGCTACACCTTC. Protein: CASSLSTGPNYGYTF.